This T cell receptor beta chain was identified in a study of beta chain features in type 1 diabetes. Study-wide results and limits: TCRB rearrangement may or may not be influenced by HLA type; here this remained unresolved. Among patients with Type 1 diabetes, TCRB CDR3s were moderately but significantly shorter in every one of the four CD4+ subsets. Short templates might get an advantage during PCR, and this would be equal in patients and controls.

Points on this clone: Antigen unknown.

Germline CDR1 reads SEHNR; CDR2 reads FQNEAQ (reference sequence). Deletions cut 5 bases from V and 5 bases from J, with 12 bases between. The CDR3 extends over 13 amino acids. Of the isolated RNA, all was reverse transcribed, and so the sequenced material was expressed TCRB transcripts. Measured with immunoSEQ multiplex PCR; TCRdb has only the in-frame clones, and not every one. Among 250,000 to 300,000 clones listed, roughly an eighth were seen once. This sequence originates from a man between 25 and 39 years old with type 1 diabetes. The V and J genes are TRBV7-9 and TRBJ2-5; the D gene is possibly TRBD1 (7 bases). Sequences were obtained from naive CD4+ T cells from blood. CDR3 in amino acids: CASSQGGIETQYF. The CDR3 region has the DNA TGTGCCAGCAGCCAGGGGGGAATTGAGACCCAGTACTTC.